The clone carrying this TCR beta chain has a count of ten or more. A second PCR of 7 to 11 cycles used a sample-barcoded 5' primer and a J-beta primer mix. TCRdb reanalysed the 5' RACE reads using MiXCR and keeps one entry per CDR3 protein. The sample contains 650,000 or so distinct CDR3 sequences, more than 45% of which appear only once. This entry belongs to a study of blood T cells in healthy people across ages. Turning to the study itself: Capture by template switching was about one barcoded beta molecule per two T cells.

Healthy Caucasian individuals from Russia aged about 6 to 95 were enrolled as donors. Germline CDR1 reads LGHNA; CDR2 reads YNFKEQ. This CDR3 has 15 amino acids. Trimming took off 1 base at V and 9 bases at J, with 16 bases between the two ends. What was sequenced was blood. The chain couples TRBV4-2 to TRBJ2-1; the D call may be TRBD1 or TRBD2 (5 bases each). The source of this sequence is an elderly woman in good health. The DNA for the CDR3 is TGTGCCAGCAGCCAAGTTGGGACCTCTGCCACTGAGCAGTTCTTC. Its protein is CASSQVGTSATEQFF.